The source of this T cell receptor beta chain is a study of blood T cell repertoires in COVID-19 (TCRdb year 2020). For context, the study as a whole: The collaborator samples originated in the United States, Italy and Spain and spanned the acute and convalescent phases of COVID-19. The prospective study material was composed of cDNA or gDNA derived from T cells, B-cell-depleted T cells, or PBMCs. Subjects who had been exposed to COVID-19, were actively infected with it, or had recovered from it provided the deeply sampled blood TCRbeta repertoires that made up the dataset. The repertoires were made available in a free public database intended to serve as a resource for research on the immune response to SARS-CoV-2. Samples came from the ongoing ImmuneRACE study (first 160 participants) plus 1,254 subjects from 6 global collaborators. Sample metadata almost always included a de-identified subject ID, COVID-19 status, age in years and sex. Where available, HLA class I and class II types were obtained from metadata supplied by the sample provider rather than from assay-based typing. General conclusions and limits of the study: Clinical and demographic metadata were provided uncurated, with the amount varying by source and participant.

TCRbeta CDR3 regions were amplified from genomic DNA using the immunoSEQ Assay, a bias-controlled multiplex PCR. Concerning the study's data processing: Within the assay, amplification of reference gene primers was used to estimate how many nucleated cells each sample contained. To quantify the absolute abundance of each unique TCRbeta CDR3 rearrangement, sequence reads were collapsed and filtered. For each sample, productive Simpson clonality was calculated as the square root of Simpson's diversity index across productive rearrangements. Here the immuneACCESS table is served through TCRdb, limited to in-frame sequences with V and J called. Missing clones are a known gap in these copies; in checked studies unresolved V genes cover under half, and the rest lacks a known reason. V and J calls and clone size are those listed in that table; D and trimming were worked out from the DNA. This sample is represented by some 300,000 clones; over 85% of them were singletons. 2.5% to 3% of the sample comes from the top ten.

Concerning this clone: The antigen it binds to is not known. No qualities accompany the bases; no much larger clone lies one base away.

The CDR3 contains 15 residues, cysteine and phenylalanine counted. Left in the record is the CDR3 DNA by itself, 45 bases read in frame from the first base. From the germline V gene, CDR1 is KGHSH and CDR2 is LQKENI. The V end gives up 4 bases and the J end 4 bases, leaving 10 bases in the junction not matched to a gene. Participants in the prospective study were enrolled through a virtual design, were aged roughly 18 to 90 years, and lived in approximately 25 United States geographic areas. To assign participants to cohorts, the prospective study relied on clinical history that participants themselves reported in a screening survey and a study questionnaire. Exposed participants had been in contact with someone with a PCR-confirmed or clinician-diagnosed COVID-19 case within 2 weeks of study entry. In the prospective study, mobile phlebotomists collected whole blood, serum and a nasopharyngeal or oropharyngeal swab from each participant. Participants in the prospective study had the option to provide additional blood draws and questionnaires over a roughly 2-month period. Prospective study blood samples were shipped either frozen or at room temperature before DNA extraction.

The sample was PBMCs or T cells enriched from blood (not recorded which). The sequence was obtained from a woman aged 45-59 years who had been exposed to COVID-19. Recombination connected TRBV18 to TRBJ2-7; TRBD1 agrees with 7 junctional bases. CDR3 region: CASSQGVTGRYEQYF. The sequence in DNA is TGTGCCAGCTCACAAGGGGTGACAGGGCGGTACGAGCAGTACTTC.